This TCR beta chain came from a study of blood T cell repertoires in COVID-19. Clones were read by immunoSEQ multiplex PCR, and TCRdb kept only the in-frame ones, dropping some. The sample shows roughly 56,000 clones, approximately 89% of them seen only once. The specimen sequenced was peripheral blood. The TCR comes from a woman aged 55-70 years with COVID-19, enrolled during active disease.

The DNA of the CDR3 is TGCGCCAGCAGCCAATCCCTAGCGGTTAGCACAGATACGCAGTATTTT. This encodes CASSQSLAVSTDTQYF. J is TRBJ2-3 and V is TRBV4-3; 7 bases are a match to TRBD2. Unmatched junction bases numbered 5, after V lost 2 bases and J lost 0 bases. This CDR3 is 16 amino acids long. Germline values: CDR1 LGHNA, CDR2 YSLEER.